Below are 11 T cell receptor beta chains sequenced from a single sample in a study of low-dose radiotherapy and immunotherapy resistance in tumors. TRAV- and TRBV-specific primers primed first-strand cDNA, covering alpha and beta chains. TCRs were put through roughly 19 PCR cycles of amplification with Phusion. A constant-region primer and the V-primer adapter served as the primer pair. TCRdb re-analysed the reads in MiXCR, keeping a single row per CDR3 protein. This table has around 65,000 distinct CDR3 sequences, more than 25% appearing once. Time point denoted: before trial treatment. Sample: PBMCs, taken before treatment. These receptors were obtained from a male donor with rectosigmoid adenocarcinoma.

CDR3 nucleotide sequence: TGTGCCAGCAGCTCGAATCCCCAGGGATACGGCTACACCTTC. Translated, it gives CASSSNPQGYGYTF. The V call is TRBV3-1, the J call TRBJ1-2; tentatively, D is TRBD1 (5 bases). This CDR3 is built from 14 residues. CDR1 LGHDT and CDR2 YNNKEL come from the germline V gene (reference sequence). The ends were cut back, 5 bases at V and 8 bases at J, with 18 bases in the middle.

Concerning this clonotype: A far larger clone is one base from this, pointing to a likely read error. The V and J genes are TRBV28 and TRBJ2-4; D remains ambiguous. The CDR3 consists of 15 residues. V dropped 2 bases and J dropped 13 bases, with 21 bases sitting between them. Germline CDR1 and CDR2: MDHEN and SYDVKM. CDR3 sequence reads: CASSLGFSSYNEQYF. As DNA, the CDR3 is TGTGCCAGCAGTTTAGGGTTTAGCTCCTACAATGAGCAGTACTTC.

This clonotype was seen at least ten times. This chain links TRBV11-2 with TRBJ2-1, with TRBD2 matching 8 bases. This CDR3 contains 14 residues. V shed 4 bases, J shed 7 bases, and the junction held 6 bases outside the gene matches. Germline V gene sequence: CDR1 SGHAT, CDR2 FQNNGV. The CDR3, as DNA: TGTGCCAGCAGCTCCAAGCGGGGGAGAAATGAGCAGTTCTTC. Translation: CASSSKRGRNEQFF.

To note about this clonotype: A far larger clone is just one base off, so this is likely a read error. J is TRBJ2-7 and V is TRBV5-1; D may be TRBD1 (6 bases). The CDR3 has 12 amino acids. Germline V CDR1 and CDR2: SGHRS, YFSETQ. For the CDR3, the DNA is TGTGCCAGCAGCTTGGGGGCCCCCGATCAGTACTTC. Protein product: CASSLGAPDQYF. The whole variable domain, remainder taken from reference TRBV5-1 and TRBJ2-7, is KAGVTQTPRYLIKTRGQQVTLSCSPISGHRSVSWYQQTPGQGLQFLFEYFSETQRNKGNFPGRFSGRQFSNSRSEMNVSTLELGDSALYLCASSLGAPDQYFGPGTRLTVT.

This clonotype appeared many times. The chain has TRBV7-2 and TRBJ2-6; the match to TRBD1 covers 7 bases. The CDR3 has 15 residues. Germline lookup yields CDR1 SGHTA and CDR2 FQGNSA. The junction had 2 bases not matched to a gene; V was cut back by 5 bases and J by 1 base. The CDR3 DNA reads as TGTGCCAGCAGCCCAGGGGGATCTGGGGCCAACGTCCTGACTTTC. Its translation is CASSPGGSGANVLTF.

This clonotype was picked up many times. CDR3 sequence reads: CASRIGSGANVLTF. Written as DNA, the CDR3 is TGTGCCAGCAGAATCGGCTCTGGGGCCAACGTCCTGACTTTC. The V call is TRBV6-5, the J call TRBJ2-6; D is uncertain. The germline V gene has CDR1 MNHEY and CDR2 SVGAGI. Trimming left V 6 bases short and J 0 bases short, with 6 bases between. The CDR3 spans 14 residues.

In its sample, this clonotype was seen a few times. The chain is built from TRBV11-2 and TRBJ1-5; 7 bases align to TRBD1. J gave up 5 bases and V 0 bases, and 4 bases lay outside the gene matches. The CDR3 contains 15 residues. Germline V gene data show CDR1 as SGHAT and CDR2 as FQNNGV. In DNA, the CDR3 is TGTGCCAGCAGCTTAGATCCCAGGGGGTATCAGCCCCAGCATTTT. Translated: CASSLDPRGYQPQHF.

This clonotype occurred many times. The genes are TRBV20-1 and TRBJ2-5; TRBD2 agrees at 8 bases. With V trimmed by 5 bases and J by 5 bases, 10 bases remained unmatched. Germline V gene sequence: CDR1 DFQATT, CDR2 SNEGSKA (reference sequence). This CDR3 region has 14 residues. The CDR3 spells CSAVPGGAYETQYF. The CDR3 DNA follows: TGCAGTGCTGTCCCCGGGGGGGCTTATGAGACCCAGTACTTC.

This clonotype was seen ten or more times. V usage is TRBV6-8 and J usage is TRBJ2-1; 7 nucleotides align to TRBD2. Germline V CDR1 and CDR2: MNHGY, SAAAGT. This CDR3 is built from 12 residues. Germline trimming cut 5 bases from V and 15 bases from J; bases unmatched to any gene: 10. The CDR3 reads CASSPTSVLWFF. The CDR3 DNA is TGTGCCAGCAGTCCCACTAGCGTGCTGTGGTTCTTC.

This chain uses TRBV7-9 with TRBJ1-3; D is perhaps TRBD1 (6 bases). The germline V gene encodes CDR1 SEHNR and CDR2 FQNEAQ (reference sequence). CDR3 size: 15 residues. Trimming cost V 2 bases and J 2 bases, with 10 bases left between them. DNA of the CDR3: TGTGCCAGCAGCTTACCACAGGGACCTGGAAACACCATATATTTT. Residues: CASSLPQGPGNTIYF.

This clonotype was recorded many times. The chain couples TRBV6-2 or TRBV6-3 to TRBJ1-1, with D possibly being TRBD1 (5 bases). The CDR3 consists of 15 residues. Germline CDR1 and CDR2: MNHEY and SVGEGT. V lost 5 bases to trimming and J lost 5 bases, with 18 bases between them. The CDR3 DNA sequence: TGTGCCAGCAGTCCCCTCCAGGGCGGCGCGACTGAAGCTTTCTTT. Translating gives CASSPLQGGATEAFF.